Detailed here is one TCR beta chain. Generated by immunoSEQ multiplex PCR, the TCRdb table keeps only in-frame clones and is missing some. The profile covers around 80,000 clones, with 75% to 90% appearing a single time and under 0.5% taken by the ten largest. This entry is derived from a study of technical replicates of blood from a few donors. CDR3 length: 12 residues. With V trimmed by 5 bases and J by 5 bases, 3 bases remained unmatched. Germline-derived CDR1 and CDR2 are LNHDA and SQIVND (reference sequence). V gene TRBV19 combines with J gene TRBJ2-7; TRBD1 aligns across 7 bases. The source of this sequence is a human donor in good health. Source material: T cells isolated from PBMCs. The CDR3 here is CASSGQAHEQYF. DNA for the CDR3: TGTGCCAGTAGTGGACAGGCCCACGAGCAGTACTTC.